This T cell receptor (beta chain) was identified in a study of T cells in Graves' hyperthyroidism and ophthalmopathy. Whole-study results and caveats: Also found in blood were most expanded thyroid clonotypes above 0.001.

Germline V gene data show CDR1 as LGHNA and CDR2 as YNFKEQ. V lost 2 bases and J 5 bases, leaving 9 bases between the germline ends. The CDR3 contains 14 residues. Note on this clonotype: The antigen is undetermined.

The authors deemed Graves' hyperthyroidism stable absent ophthalmopathy progression within 18 months. RNA transcripts yielded amplified TCR beta CDR3 regions. TCR CDR3 underwent first-round RT-PCR with the HTBI primer set. Each CDR3 protein is one row after TCRdb ran MiXCR on the multiplex PCR reads. The sample consists of over 550,000 distinct CDR3 sequences, over 15% of them appearing once. The TCR originated in a young woman with Graves' hyperthyroidism. The J gene is TRBJ2-2, the V gene TRBV4-2; D gene uncertain. Input material: blood. The CDR3 reads CASSQQRGTGELFF. DNA for the CDR3: TGTGCCAGCAGCCAACAACGTGGGACCGGGGAGCTGTTTTTT.